This entry describes one T cell receptor beta chain. The target antigen is unknown. This specimen belongs to a study of blood T cells in healthy people across ages. Findings and limits, study-wide: Compared with aged donors, long-lived donors showed fewer expanded clones, suggesting selection.

The CDR3 sequence is 16 residues long. The germline V gene has CDR1 KGHSH and CDR2 LQKENI. V shed 6 bases and J 2 bases; nucleotides not matched to a gene: 11. Next came a second PCR, run for about 7 to 12 cycles, which used a sample-barcoded 5' primer along with a J-beta primer mix. TCRdb reprocessed the 5' RACE reads with MiXCR, giving one entry per CDR3 protein. The sample comprises about 720,000 distinct CDR3 sequences, about a fifth of which are singletons, and less than 25% rests with the top ten. The sequence derives from a man in his sixties or seventies in good health. The J gene is TRBJ2-5, the V gene TRBV18; 8 bases are shared with TRBD2. The sequencing sample was made of blood. CDR3 nucleotide sequence: TGTGCCAGCTCGCCCCTCCCTACTAGCGGACAAGAGACCCAGTACTTC. This codes for CASSPLPTSGQETQYF. The full variable domain, completed using reference TRBV18 and TRBJ2-5, is NAGVMQNPRHLVRRRGQEARLRCSPMKGHSHVYWYRQLPEEGLKFMVYLQKENIIDESGMPKERFSAEFPKEGPSILRIQQVVRGDSAAYFCASSPLPTSGQETQYFGPGTRLLVL.